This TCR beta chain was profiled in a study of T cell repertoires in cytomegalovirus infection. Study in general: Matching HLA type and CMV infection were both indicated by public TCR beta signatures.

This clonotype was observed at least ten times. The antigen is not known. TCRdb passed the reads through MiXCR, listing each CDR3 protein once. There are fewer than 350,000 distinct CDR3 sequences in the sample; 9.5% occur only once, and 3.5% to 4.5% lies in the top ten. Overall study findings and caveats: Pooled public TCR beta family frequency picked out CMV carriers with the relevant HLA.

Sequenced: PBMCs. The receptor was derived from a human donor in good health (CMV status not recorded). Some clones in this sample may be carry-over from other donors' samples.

The CDR3, as DNA: TGTGCCAGCAGCCCGATAGACAGCTCACCTTGGCAAAACTATGGCTACACCTTC. The encoded protein is CASSPIDSSPWQNYGYTF. The chain links TRBV7-2 to TRBJ1-2; a weak D match, TRBD1 (5 bases). Germline-derived CDR1 and CDR2 are SGHTA and FQGNSA. The length of the CDR3 is 18 residues. V was pared by 5 bases and J by 2 bases, with 24 bases between. The full variable domain, in which reference TRBV7-2 and TRBJ1-2 provide the parts outside the CDR3, is GAGVSQSPSNKVTEKGKDVELRCDPISGHTALYWYRQSLGQGLEFLIYFQGNSAPDKSGLPSDRFSAERTGGSVSTLTIQRTQQEDSAVYLCASSPIDSSPWQNYGYTFGSGTRLTVV.